This T cell receptor beta chain was observed in a study of blood T cell repertoires in COVID-19. Study at large: T cells, B-cell-depleted T cells, or PBMCs supplied cDNA or gDNA.

Original processing notes: How many nucleated cells were present was estimated from reference gene primer amplification. The repertoire was sequenced with immunoSEQ multiplex PCR; TCRdb's copy has only in-frame clones and lacks some. Clone size and the V and J calls come from that table; the DNA yielded D and trimming. The table shows some 150,000 clones, with approximately 80% occurring only once. CDR1 is LGHNA, CDR2 YNFKEQ, per germline. The CDR3 runs to 20 residues. With 9 bases removed from V and 3 bases from J, the gap between germline ends came to 35 bases. This clone turned up a few times. The sample comprised peripheral blood. This chain connects TRBV4-2 to TRBJ1-2, with D tentatively TRBD1 (5 bases). The receptor was derived from a man aged 65-85 years with acute or convalescent COVID-19. The CDR3 region has the DNA TGTGCCAGTCCAGCCAAAGCTGTGGGGGAGGGTGGGTCCAGGGACTATGGCTACACCTTC. It is translated as CASPAKAVGEGGSRDYGYTF.